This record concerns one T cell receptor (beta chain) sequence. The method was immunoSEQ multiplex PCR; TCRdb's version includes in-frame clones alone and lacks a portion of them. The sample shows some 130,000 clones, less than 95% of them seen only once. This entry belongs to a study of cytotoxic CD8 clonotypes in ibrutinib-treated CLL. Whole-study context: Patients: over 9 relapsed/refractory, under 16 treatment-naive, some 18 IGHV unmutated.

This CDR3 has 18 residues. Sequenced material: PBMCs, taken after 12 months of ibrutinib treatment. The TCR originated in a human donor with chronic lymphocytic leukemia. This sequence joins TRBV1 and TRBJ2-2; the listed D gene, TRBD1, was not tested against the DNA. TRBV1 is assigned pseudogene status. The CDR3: CTSSQELFVRVVAGELFF. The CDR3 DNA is TGCACCAGCAGCCAAGAATTATTCGTCAGGGTTGTCGCCGGGGAGCTGTTTTTT.